A selection of T cell receptor beta chains follows, all from one sample in a study of CD8+ T cells in alopecia areata. Profiled with immunoSEQ multiplex PCR; TCRdb holds only in-frame clones, not every one. The table lists 80,000 to 100,000 clones, 44% of them singletons. The starting material was CD8+ T cells sorted from blood, obtained at week 24, from a patient treated with tofacitinib. Every receptor here comes from a human donor with alopecia areata. Each CDR3 is given with its conserved first and last residue. Each record gives: CDR3 protein, CDR3 DNA, J gene, clone size, D gene, V gene. D genes are given only for firm matches. Size is stated for part of the rows, as once, few or many counts, or as a class when the clone is expanded.

CDR3: CASSDRQDSGANVLTF; DNA: TGTGCCAGCAGCGACAGACAAGACTCTGGGGCCAACGTCCTGACTTTC; J: TRBJ2-6; size: .; D: .; V: TRBV9
CDR3: CASSFWTGSYEQYF; DNA: TGTGCCAGCAGCTTCTGGACTGGCTCCTACGAGCAGTACTTC; J: TRBJ2-7; size: few; D: .; V: TRBV7-8
CDR3: CASSQRTGGNYEQYF; DNA: TGCGCCAGCAGCCAGCGGACAGGGGGTAACTACGAGCAGTACTTC; J: TRBJ2-7; size: many; D: TRBD1; V: TRBV4-3
CDR3: CASSGGGSNQPQHF; DNA: TGTGCCAGCAGCGGCGGTGGGAGCAATCAGCCCCAGCATTTT; J: TRBJ1-5; size: few; D: .; V: TRBV9
CDR3: CASGSGDETELFF; DNA: TGTGCCAGCGGTAGCGGGGACGAAACGGAGCTGTTTTTT; J: TRBJ2-2; size: .; D: TRBD2; V: TRBV27
CDR3: CAWNRDNQPQHF; DNA: TGTGCCTGGAACAGGGACAATCAGCCCCAGCATTTT; J: TRBJ1-5; size: .; D: .; V: TRBV30
CDR3: CASSQETGVPSYEQYF; DNA: TGCGCCAGCAGCCAAGAAACAGGGGTTCCTTCCTACGAGCAGTACTTC; J: TRBJ2-7; size: few; D: TRBD1; V: TRBV4-1
CDR3: CASSVGTATEAFF; DNA: TGTGCCAGCAGCGTCGGGACAGCCACTGAAGCTTTCTTT; J: TRBJ1-1; size: .; D: TRBD1; V: TRBV9
CDR3: CASSFGGTEKLFF; DNA: TGTGCCAGCAGTTTCGGGGGTACTGAAAAACTGTTTTTT; J: TRBJ1-4; size: .; D: .; V: TRBV6-4
CDR3: CASSLELAGGDEQFF; DNA: TGCGCCAGCAGCTTGGAACTAGCGGGAGGGGATGAGCAGTTCTTC; J: TRBJ2-1; size: .; D: TRBD2; V: TRBV5-1
CDR3: CAISESKAVELFF; DNA: TGTGCCATCAGTGAGTCGAAAGCGGTAGAGCTGTTTTTT; J: TRBJ2-2; size: few; D: .; V: TRBV10-3
CDR3: CAWISSGRMYNEQFF; DNA: TGTGCCTGGATTTCTAGCGGGAGGATGTACAATGAGCAGTTCTTC; J: TRBJ2-1; size: .; D: TRBD2; V: TRBV30
CDR3: CASSVEDVTSTDTQYF; DNA: TGTGCCAGCAGCGTAGAGGACGTAACTAGCACAGATACGCAGTATTTT; J: TRBJ2-3; size: .; D: .; V: TRBV9
CDR3: CASSAFGTSLSGELFF; DNA: TGTGCCAGCAGCGCGTTTGGGACTAGCCTCTCCGGGGAGCTGTTTTTT; J: TRBJ2-2; size: .; D: TRBD2; V: TRBV11-2
CDR3: CASSERVTSGSYNEQFF; DNA: TGTGCCAGCAGTGAACGGGTCACTAGCGGCTCCTACAATGAGCAGTTCTTC; J: TRBJ2-1; size: .; D: TRBD2; V: TRBV2
CDR3: CASSSPLTGHYNEQFF; DNA: TGCGCCAGCAGCTCCCCCCTGACAGGGCACTACAATGAGCAGTTCTTC; J: TRBJ2-1; size: .; D: TRBD1; V: TRBV5-1
CDR3: CASSLYGSNEQFF; DNA: TGTGCCAGCAGCTTATACGGGAGTAATGAGCAGTTCTTC; J: TRBJ2-1; size: .; D: .; V: TRBV7-9
CDR3: CASSPGSVKPYEQYF; DNA: TGTGCCAGCAGCCCGGGGTCCGTTAAGCCATACGAGCAGTACTTC; J: TRBJ2-7; size: few; D: .; V: TRBV7-2
CDR3: CASSRGLGDPLYEQYF; DNA: TGCGCCAGCAGCCGAGGACTCGGGGACCCTCTCTACGAGCAGTACTTC; J: TRBJ2-7; size: .; D: .; V: TRBV4-1
CDR3: CASSARGPGAEAFF; DNA: TGTGCCAGCAGCGCCCGGGGACCAGGGGCTGAAGCTTTCTTT; J: TRBJ1-1; size: few; D: .; V: TRBV27
CDR3: CASSYREGTVQETQYF; DNA: TGTGCCAGCAGTTACCGGGAGGGGACAGTCCAAGAGACCCAGTACTTC; J: TRBJ2-5; size: few; D: .; V: TRBV6-5
CDR3: CAWSSGQGYEQYF; DNA: TGTGCCTGGAGTAGTGGGCAGGGTTACGAGCAGTACTTC; J: TRBJ2-7; size: .; D: .; V: TRBV30